The T cell receptor (beta chain) under discussion was sequenced for a study of blood T cell repertoires in COVID-19. Turning to the study itself: Italy, Spain and the United States were the sources of the convalescent and acute COVID-19 samples. In each case, the material was cDNA or gDNA derived from T cells, B-cell-depleted T cells, or PBMCs.

J lost 5 bases, V lost 4 bases, and 13 bases had no gene match. Germline assignment: CDR1 SQVTM and CDR2 ANQGSEA. The CDR3 length is 15 residues. Per the original data handling: Amplification with reference gene primers provided the estimates of nucleated cell counts. Assay: immunoSEQ multiplex PCR; the TCRdb copy retains only in-frame clones and omits some. That table furnishes V, J and clone size, whereas the DNA furnished D and trimming. Of approximately 44,000 clones in the sample, roughly 90% were seen once. This clonotype was sampled from a human donor in a cohort sampled during active COVID-19. The sample taken for sequencing was peripheral blood. The chain links TRBV29-1 to TRBJ2-5, with 7 bases lining up with TRBD1. This CDR3 reads CSVVQVGDSWETQYF. The CDR3 region has the DNA TGCAGCGTTGTTCAGGTCGGGGACAGTTGGGAGACCCAGTACTTC.